Listed below are T cell receptor beta chains from one sample, sequenced in a study of blood T cell repertoires in COVID-19. The table came from immunoSEQ multiplex PCR; TCRdb's copy has only in-frame clones and leaves some out. The data show about 210,000 clones, around 83% seen once. Material: peripheral blood. These TCRs come from a woman of 80 years or more with acute or convalescent COVID-19. The CDR3 runs from the conserved cysteine through the conserved F or W. A D gene is named only where the DNA matches it firmly. Expanded clones get a size class; other rows say once, few or many, or leave the size out.

v_gene	abundance	j_gene	d_gene	CDR3aa	CDR3nt
TRBV11-2	NA	TRBJ1-1	NA	CASSLDYRWRNTEAFF	TGTGCCAGCAGCTTAGATTACAGGTGGAGGAACACTGAAGCTTTCTTT
TRBV27	NA	TRBJ1-1	NA	CASSLLGHLRTTEAFF	TGTGCCAGCAGTTTATTGGGACACCTAAGAACGACTGAAGCTTTCTTT
TRBV7-9	once	TRBJ2-1	TRBD2	CASSLAGGPREQFF	TGTGCCAGCAGTTTAGCGGGAGGGCCGAGGGAGCAGTTCTTC
TRBV12-3/TRBV12-4	once	TRBJ1-1	NA	CASSSMVFTEAFF	TGTGCCAGCAGTTCTATGGTTTTCACTGAAGCTTTCTTT
TRBV19	few	TRBJ1-5	TRBD1	CASSIERGPWQPQHF	TGTGCCAGTAGTATAGAGAGGGGGCCTTGGCAGCCCCAGCATTTT
TRBV18	NA	TRBJ2-7	NA	CASSPLGGGASYEQYF	TGTGCCAGCTCACCCTTAGGAGGGGGCGCCTCCTACGAGCAGTACTTC
TRBV5-1	NA	TRBJ2-1	TRBD1	CASSALQGAGTNEQFF	TGCGCCAGCAGCGCATTACAGGGGGCCGGTACAAATGAGCAGTTCTTC
TRBV5-1	NA	TRBJ2-7	NA	CASSLEAVAYEQYF	TGCGCCAGCAGCTTGGAGGCAGTAGCTTACGAGCAGTACTTC
TRBV4-3	NA	TRBJ2-2	NA	CASSHLGVAANTGELFF	TGCGCCAGCAGCCACCTAGGGGTAGCGGCGAACACCGGGGAGCTGTTTTTT
TRBV19	NA	TRBJ2-5	TRBD1	CASSIDGQGSETQYF	TGTGCCAGTAGTATAGATGGACAGGGATCCGAGACCCAGTACTTC
TRBV10-2	NA	TRBJ2-5	NA	CASMGAALEEETQYF	TGCGCCAGCATGGGAGCGGCTCTAGAGGAAGAGACCCAGTACTTC
TRBV5-1	NA	TRBJ2-7	TRBD1	CASSFFGQGADEQYF	TGCGCCAGCAGCTTCTTCGGACAGGGGGCCGACGAGCAGTACTTC
TRBV9	NA	TRBJ2-2	NA	CASSAAIPGLPNTGELFF	TGTGCCAGCAGCGCCGCTATACCGGGACTCCCGAACACCGGGGAGCTGTTTTTT
TRBV7-9	NA	TRBJ2-7	NA	CASSSTGRYEQYF	TGTGCCAGCAGTTCGACAGGGAGGTACGAGCAGTACTTC
TRBV10-1	NA	TRBJ2-1	NA	CASSVDSYNEQFF	TGCGCCAGCAGTGTTGACAGTTACAATGAGCAGTTCTTC
TRBV25-1	NA	TRBJ2-7	TRBD2	CATRTTSGSYEQYF	TGTGCCACCAGGACGACTAGCGGCTCCTACGAGCAGTACTTC
TRBV9	NA	TRBJ2-3	TRBD1	CASSVFRDRVPDTQYF	TGTGCCAGCAGCGTCTTCCGGGACAGGGTACCAGATACGCAGTATTTT
TRBV6-1	NA	TRBJ1-6	TRBD1	CASSGDSYSYNSPLHF	TGTGCCAGCAGTGGGGACAGTTACTCCTATAATTCACCCCTCCACTTT
TRBV7-9	NA	TRBJ2-7	NA	CASSFRAGRGVFYEQYF	TGTGCCAGCAGCTTTCGGGCGGGGAGAGGCGTTTTCTACGAGCAGTACTTC
TRBV28	NA	TRBJ1-1	TRBD1	CASSLGQGGWAEAFF	TGTGCCAGCAGCCTCGGACAGGGAGGGTGGGCTGAAGCTTTCTTT
TRBV28	NA	TRBJ2-4	NA	CASSLARRDIQYF	TGTGCCAGCAGTTTGGCCCGACGGGACATTCAGTACTTC
TRBV29-1	NA	TRBJ2-7	NA	CSVEAQYEQYF	TGCAGCGTTGAGGCCCAGTACGAGCAGTACTTC
TRBV14	NA	TRBJ1-3	TRBD1	CASSQPDRGPGNTIYF	TGTGCCAGCAGCCAACCGGACAGGGGGCCTGGAAACACCATATATTTT
TRBV9	NA	TRBJ2-5	NA	CASSVGQPQETQYF	TGTGCCAGCAGCGTGGGACAACCCCAAGAGACCCAGTACTTC
TRBV12-3/TRBV12-4	NA	TRBJ1-2	NA	CASTLTGYGYTF	TGTGCCAGCACTCTGACGGGTTATGGCTACACCTTC
TRBV28	NA	TRBJ1-3	TRBD1	CASSTGQAGNTIYF	TGTGCCAGCAGTACAGGACAGGCTGGAAACACCATATATTTT
TRBV12-5	once	TRBJ2-1	NA	CASGTGEGYNEQFF	TGTGCTAGTGGCACCGGGGAAGGCTACAATGAGCAGTTCTTC
TRBV5-5	NA	TRBJ2-3	TRBD2	CASSPRGSGNTDTQYF	TGTGCCAGCAGCCCCCGTGGTAGCGGGAACACAGATACGCAGTATTTT
TRBV7-2	once	TRBJ1-1	TRBD1	CASSLVLLTGTNTEAFF	TGTGCCAGCAGCTTAGTCCTCTTGACAGGGACGAACACTGAAGCTTTCTTT
TRBV6-2/TRBV6-3	NA	TRBJ1-1	NA	CASSYSRSLAEAFF	TGTGCCAGCAGTTACTCGAGAAGCTTGGCTGAAGCTTTCTTT
TRBV5-6	NA	TRBJ2-7	NA	CASSRVGSPGYEQYF	TGTGCCAGCAGCAGGGTCGGCTCGCCGGGGTACGAGCAGTACTTC
TRBV30	NA	TRBJ2-3	TRBD2	CAWSSGTSADTQYF	TGTGCCTGGAGTTCCGGGACTAGCGCAGATACGCAGTATTTT
TRBV6-5	NA	TRBJ1-4	TRBD1	CASKNRGKLFF	TGTGCCAGCAAGAACAGGGGAAAACTGTTTTTT
TRBV27	NA	TRBJ2-7	TRBD2	CASKTRGVSYEQYF	TGTGCCAGCAAGACTCGGGGGGTTTCCTACGAGCAGTACTTC
TRBV27	NA	TRBJ1-5	NA	CASSPTAGGGNQPQHF	TGTGCCAGCAGTCCTACCGCGGGAGGTGGCAATCAGCCCCAGCATTTT
TRBV15	few	TRBJ1-5	TRBD1	CATGTGVLDQPQHF	TGTGCCACAGGGACAGGGGTACTCGATCAGCCCCAGCATTTT
TRBV4-3	NA	TRBJ2-1	NA	CASSQGAVSYNEQFF	TGCGCCAGCAGCCAAGGGGCAGTCTCCTACAATGAGCAGTTCTTC
TRBV5-1	NA	TRBJ2-7	TRBD1	CASSINGQGALYEQYF	TGCGCCAGCAGCATTAATGGACAGGGGGCATTATACGAGCAGTACTTC
TRBV7-3	few	TRBJ2-2	TRBD2	CASSFRGSGRVTGELFF	TGTGCCAGCAGCTTCCGGGGTAGCGGGAGGGTGACCGGGGAGCTGTTTTTT
TRBV28	few	TRBJ1-3	NA	CASRSSDSGNTIYF	TGTGCCAGCAGGTCGTCAGACTCTGGAAACACCATATATTTT
TRBV4-1	NA	TRBJ1-2	NA	CASSHILGHLSLYTF	TGCGCCAGCAGCCATATACTGGGACACTTATCCCTCTACACCTTC
TRBV18	NA	TRBJ1-2	TRBD1	CASSPPGQAVNYGYTF	TGTGCCAGCTCACCACCGGGACAGGCCGTTAACTATGGCTACACCTTC
TRBV5-5	NA	TRBJ2-2	TRBD2	CASSFYSGRNTGELFF	TGTGCCAGCAGCTTCTATAGCGGGAGGAACACCGGGGAGCTGTTTTTT
TRBV11-2	NA	TRBJ2-7	TRBD1	CASSNRQGEASYEQYF	TGTGCCAGCAGCAACCGACAGGGAGAGGCCTCCTACGAGCAGTACTTC
TRBV7-3	NA	TRBJ2-3	TRBD2	CASSLSGGSTDTQYF	TGTGCCAGCAGCTTAAGCGGGGGTAGCACAGATACGCAGTATTTT
TRBV27	NA	TRBJ2-3	TRBD2	CASSLLAGPNTQYF	TGTGCCAGCAGTTTACTAGCGGGTCCGAATACGCAGTATTTT
TRBV28	NA	TRBJ1-1	NA	CASGGDLNTEAFF	TGTGCCAGTGGTGGGGACTTGAACACTGAAGCTTTCTTT
TRBV20-1	NA	TRBJ1-1	NA	CSASLLYRDTEAFF	TGCAGTGCTAGTCTTTTGTACAGGGACACTGAAGCTTTCTTT
TRBV6-6	NA	TRBJ2-7	TRBD2	CASSYSMTSGGKRQYF	TGTGCCAGCAGTTACTCGATGACTAGCGGAGGGAAACGGCAGTACTTC
TRBV20-1	NA	TRBJ1-2	NA	CSAIEGSSYGYTF	TGCAGTGCTATTGAAGGGAGTAGCTATGGCTACACCTTC
TRBV11-3	NA	TRBJ2-5	NA	CASSAGWEETQYF	TGTGCCAGCAGCGCGGGATGGGAAGAGACCCAGTACTTC
TRBV15	NA	TRBJ1-5	NA	CATAASGTIFYQPQHF	TGTGCCACCGCGGCCTCCGGGACAATCTTTTATCAGCCCCAGCATTTT
TRBV9	NA	TRBJ2-7	TRBD1	CASSTQGQGYEQYF	TGTGCCAGCAGCACCCAGGGACAGGGCTACGAGCAGTACTTC
TRBV3-1/TRBV3-2	NA	TRBJ2-7	TRBD2	CASSPACGRYEQYF	TGTGCCAGCAGCCCCGCGTGCGGGAGGTACGAGCAGTACTTC
TRBV30	NA	TRBJ1-5	TRBD1	CAWSAGQGQPQHF	TGTGCCTGGAGCGCGGGACAGGGGCAGCCCCAGCATTTT
TRBV30	few	TRBJ2-7	NA	CAWSTGLSGTNEQYF	TGTGCCTGGAGTACAGGGCTATCAGGGACCAACGAGCAGTACTTC
TRBV19	few	TRBJ1-3	TRBD1	CASSIGGQLSGNTIYF	TGTGCCAGTAGTATAGGGGGACAGCTCTCTGGAAACACCATATATTTT
TRBV10-3	NA	TRBJ2-3	TRBD1	CAISGRDRVLDTQYF	TGTGCCATCAGTGGCCGGGACAGGGTGTTAGATACGCAGTATTTT
TRBV2	NA	TRBJ2-5	NA	CASSVAGAPIQETQYF	TGTGCCAGCAGTGTGGCGGGCGCTCCTATTCAAGAGACCCAGTACTTC